This T cell receptor beta chain was identified in a study of Graves' ophthalmopathy and Graves' hyperthyroidism (dated by TCRdb to between 2018 and 2020). In terms of the full investigation: Peripheral blood was collected at initial diagnosis, prior to any treatment. For independent validation, a separate cohort was made up of 18 to 20 hyperthyroidism patients plus 17 patients who later progressed from hyperthyroidism to ophthalmopathy. T-cell repertoires of thyroid tissue and blood were compared in six or seven hyperthyroidism patients. In total, 135 blood samples were TCR-sequenced: roughly 45 ophthalmopathy, around 75 hyperthyroidism and some 17 hyperthyroidism-to-ophthalmopathy patients. Following sample collection, hyperthyroidism patients were given methimazole at a starting dose of 30 mg daily, and ophthalmopathy patients were given high-dose intravenous methylprednisolone. A discovery set of 95 to 100 patients (43 ophthalmopathy, 57 stable hyperthyroidism) was enrolled to explore V-J signatures distinguishing ophthalmopathy from hyperthyroidism. The study used signatures of the TCR beta repertoire to tell Graves' ophthalmopathy apart from Graves' hyperthyroidism and to predict which patients would progress to ophthalmopathy. Results the study describes overall, beyond this receptor: Sample size was not predetermined statistically, and investigators were not blinded to group allocation. In validation, the model predicted ophthalmopathy progression with about 64% sensitivity and approximately 78% specificity; about a dozen predicted patients were CT-confirmed with GO in a median of 6.5 months. Most of the expanded thyroid clonotypes with a frequency above 0.001 were also detected in blood, and it was suggested that the thyroid immune response may be reflected by blood repertoires. In cross-validation, the 13-signature model distinguished ophthalmopathy from stable hyperthyroidism with about 90% sensitivity and about 81% specificity, while in the test set the corresponding values were about 80% and 75%.

This clonotype was seen just once. It has no known antigen specificity. Base qualities are missing; no much larger clone stands one base away. A lone read offers only weak evidence. For repertoire sequencing, TCR beta CDR3 regions were amplified from RNA transcripts. The first round was an RT-PCR using HTBI primers with the Qiagen OneStep RT-PCR kit, and this first round was followed by a second-round multiplex PCR, then size selection and purification. Sequencing of the libraries was carried out on an Illumina HiSeq2000 in paired-end mode with 100 bp reads. In the original analysis: SOAPnuke was used to process the reads, removing any read that contained adapters or uncalled bases, had a mean Phred below 15, or lacked an exact match to the constant primer or identifier. COPE v1.2.5 was used to merge the high-quality paired reads. Each unique nucleotide sequence was defined as a clonotype, and clonotypes were aligned to IMGT TRB V, D and J references with MiTCR v1.1. Only V-J combinations with frequency above 0.0001 were analysed, covering over 99% of repertoires. A TCR clonal expansion and chaos score per V-J combination was defined as the ratio of F50 clonal expansion to chaos observed in the TCRdist matrix. Welch's t-statistics and random forest were used to reduce features to over ten V-J combinations, which were fed into a naive Bayes classifier. The Morisita-Horn index was used to measure how similar the thyroid and blood repertoires were. Starting from the raw public reads, TCRdb applied fastp trimming at Q25, assembled clones with MiXCR and retained in-frame beta chains. Each CDR3 protein gets just one entry, which takes the most common genes and DNA from the rows behind it. TCRdb, rather than the study authors, made the V and J calls. For this sample there are hundreds of thousands of distinct CDR3 sequences; 35% to 50% appear just once. The top ten hold under 3.5% of the sample.

In the germline V gene (reference sequence), CDR1 corresponds to SEHNR and CDR2 to FQNEAQ. From the cysteine through the phenylalanine, the CDR3 covers 16 amino acids. Only the CDR3 DNA stays, 48 bases, in frame from base 1. Relative to germline, V is missing 4 bases and J is missing 4 bases, with 8 bases of the junction outside any gene match. Ophthalmopathy patients were characterized by moderately to severely active disease, a Clinical Activity Score of at least 3, a NOSPECS grade of at least 4, and a disease duration under 3 months. Patients with other autoimmune diseases, uncontrolled infections, pregnancy or lactation were excluded. Clinical symptoms, serum thyroxine, TRAb, thyroid ultrasound and orbital computed tomography were used for diagnosis. PBMCs were isolated from about 9.1 ml of fresh peripheral blood by Ficoll-Paque density gradient centrifugation. Trizol reagent was used to extract the total RNA, and its quality was then checked on an Agilent 2100 Bioanalyzer.

Recombination connected TRBV7-9 to TRBJ1-3, with 9 middle bases fitting TRBD1. The sample consisted of peripheral blood. The sequence was obtained from an adult man with Graves' ophthalmopathy. CDR3 protein: CASSSTGTGIGNTIYF. Read as DNA, the sequence is TGTGCCAGCAGCTCAACCGGGACAGGGATCGGAAACACCATATATTTT.